This T cell receptor beta chain was captured in a study of cytomegalovirus exposure and HLA in healthy donors. Germline-derived CDR1 and CDR2 are LNHDA and SQIVND (reference sequence). The V gene end was trimmed by 3 bases and the J gene end by 2 bases; junction bases not matched to a gene: 9. The CDR3 has 16 residues. Researchers ran the PCR with 60 Vbeta and 13 Jbeta primers. The data were produced by immunoSEQ multiplex PCR, yet TCRdb's version contains in-frame clones alone and is incomplete. In the table there are 270,000 or so clones, 70% to 90% of which are singletons. Sequencing was carried out using PBMCs. The sequence came from a man aged 35 to 55 in good health and CMV-seropositive. The chain joins TRBV19 to TRBJ2-7, with 8 bases lining up with TRBD2. CDR3 amino acids: CASSIRGTSPTYEQYF. DNA of the CDR3: TGTGCCAGTAGTATCCGGGGGACTAGTCCCACCTACGAGCAGTACTTC.